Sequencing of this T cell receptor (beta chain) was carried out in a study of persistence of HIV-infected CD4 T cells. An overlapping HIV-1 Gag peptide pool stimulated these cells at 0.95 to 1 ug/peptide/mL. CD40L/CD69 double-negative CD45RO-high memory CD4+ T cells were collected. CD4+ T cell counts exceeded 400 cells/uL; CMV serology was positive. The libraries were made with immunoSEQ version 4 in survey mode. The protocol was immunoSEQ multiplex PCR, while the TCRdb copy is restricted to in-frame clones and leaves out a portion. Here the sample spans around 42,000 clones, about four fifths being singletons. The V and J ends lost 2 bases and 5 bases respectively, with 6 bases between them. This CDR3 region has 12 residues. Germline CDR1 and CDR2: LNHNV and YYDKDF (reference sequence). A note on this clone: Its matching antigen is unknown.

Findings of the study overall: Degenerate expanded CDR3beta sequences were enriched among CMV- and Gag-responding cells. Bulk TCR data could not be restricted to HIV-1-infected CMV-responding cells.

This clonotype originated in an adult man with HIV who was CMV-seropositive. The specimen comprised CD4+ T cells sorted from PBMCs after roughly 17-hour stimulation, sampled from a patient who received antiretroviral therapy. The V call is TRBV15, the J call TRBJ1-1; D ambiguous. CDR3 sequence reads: CATSRRDTEAFF. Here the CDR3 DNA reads TGTGCCACCAGCAGAAGGGATACTGAAGCTTTCTTT.